These 2 T cell receptor beta chains share one sample of origin, sequenced in a study of radiotherapy plus CTLA-4 blockade in lung cancer. Assay used: immunoSEQ multiplex PCR; TCRdb lists only in-frame clones, some missing. This sample has more than 75,000 clones, with roughly 86% found just once. The material was peripheral blood, obtained from a patient treated with radiotherapy plus ipilimumab. All receptors derive from a human donor with non-small cell lung cancer who had stable disease on radiotherapy plus ipilimumab.

The chain couples TRBV5-1 to TRBJ1-1, with a possible D match to TRBD1 (5 bases). Germline V lookup: CDR1 SGHRS, CDR2 YFSETQ. This CDR3 is 14 amino acids long. Deletions cut 0 bases from V and 3 bases from J, with 9 bases between. CDR3: CASSLGGADTEAFF. In nucleotides, the CDR3 is TGCGCCAGCAGCTTGGGAGGGGCCGACACTGAAGCTTTCTTT.

The V gene is TRBV29-1, the J gene TRBJ2-3; D is possibly TRBD1 (5 bases). Germline V lookup: CDR1 SQVTM, CDR2 ANQGSEA. The CDR3 sequence is 15 residues long. V was cut by 5 bases and J by 0 bases, with 15 bases left in between. CDR3 region: CSVPTLRASTDTQYF. Here the CDR3 DNA reads TGCAGCGTTCCTACCCTCAGGGCTAGCACAGATACGCAGTATTTT.